Listed here are 18 T cell receptor beta chains from one sample, sequenced in a study of T cell responses to AZD1222 COVID-19 vaccine. TCRdb keeps only in-frame clones here, not all; method: immunoSEQ multiplex PCR. The sample records roughly 77,000 clones, 85% to 95% being singletons. Specimen: peripheral blood, collected on day 0 of AZD1222 vaccination. The origin of the receptors is an adult in good health.

The chain joins TRBV20-1 to TRBJ1-2, with no clear D. CDR1 is DFQATT and CDR2 is SNEGSKA in the germline V gene (reference sequence). The CDR3 spans 18 residues. Trimming removed 3 bases from V and 3 bases from J, with 26 bases in between. The CDR3 region has the DNA TGCAGTGCTAGTCCCTATGACCCCAAAGGTTTTTTCTACTATGGCTACACCTTC. As protein: CSASPYDPKGFFYYGYTF.

The chain recombines TRBV28 with TRBJ2-2; D not resolved. The V and J ends lost 7 bases and 1 base respectively, with 10 bases between them. CDR3 size: 14 residues. The V gene's germline CDR1 is MDHEN and CDR2 SYDVKM. CDR3 residues: CASMAHQNTGELFF. The CDR3 DNA is TGTGCCAGCATGGCGCACCAGAACACCGGGGAGCTGTTTTTT.

The rearrangement joins TRBV6-5 to TRBJ1-3; the D gene is possibly TRBD1 (5 bases). Trimming removed 0 bases from V and 3 bases from J, with 12 bases in between. The CDR3 extends over 16 amino acids. Per the germline V gene, CDR1 is MNHEY and CDR2 is SVGAGI. The CDR3 nucleotides read TGTGCCAGCAGTTACTCGGGGCCAGGGAGTGGAAACACCATATATTTT. Protein: CASSYSGPGSGNTIYF.

The J gene is TRBJ2-2, the V gene TRBV7-9; 7 bases line up with TRBD1. The CDR3 runs 15 residues. The J segment lost 6 bases and the V segment lost 4 bases, leaving 8 bases of the junction unmatched. Germline CDR1 reads SEHNR; CDR2 reads FQNEAQ (reference sequence). The DNA for the CDR3 is TGTGCCAGCAGCTCGAGAGGACAGGTCGCCGGGGAGCTGTTTTTT. Encoded protein: CASSSRGQVAGELFF.

The chain joins TRBV28 to TRBJ2-3; possible D gene TRBD2, 7 bases. The CDR3 length is 15 residues. Germline loops: CDR1 MDHEN, CDR2 SYDVKM. The V end lost 2 bases, the J end lost 4 bases, and 13 bases lay between the germline ends. In DNA, the CDR3 is TGTGCCAGCAGTTTAGCGGGGGCCGGGGCAGATACGCAGTATTTT. Amino acid sequence: CASSLAGAGADTQYF.

About this clone itself: Germline is not matched at one junction end, which may reflect a read error. Written as DNA, the CDR3 is TGTGCCAGCAGTTTACTCGCCTACAGGGGGCGAATTGACCCGAACTTC. Its translation: CASSLLAYRGRIDPNF. The rearrangement links TRBV28 to TRBJ2-7; 9 positions match TRBD1. This CDR3 is 16 amino acids long. Per the germline V gene, CDR1 is MDHEN and CDR2 is SYDVKM. The full variable domain, rest sourced from reference TRBV28 and TRBJ2-7, is DVKVTQSSRYLVKRTGEKVFLECVQDMDHENMFWYRQDPGLGLRLIYFSYDVKMKEKGDIPEGYSVSREKKERFSLILESASTNQTSMYLCASSLLAYRGRIDPNFGPGTRLTVT.

The chain has TRBV5-5 and TRBJ1-2, with D possibly TRBD1 on 6 matching bases. The CDR3 length is 14 residues. V was shortened by 1 base and J by 3 bases, with 10 bases between the two germline ends. The V gene's germline CDR1 is SGHKS and CDR2 YYEKEE (reference sequence). The CDR3 sequence: CASSLYPGDYGYTF. In DNA, the CDR3 is TGTGCCAGCAGCTTGTACCCAGGGGACTATGGCTACACCTTC.

The chain's CDR3 is CASTPPGTRYEQYF. The CDR3 DNA reads TGTGCCAGCACCCCTCCCGGGACACGGTACGAGCAGTACTTC. The genes are TRBV6-5 and TRBJ2-7; TRBD1 is a possible D gene (6 bases). Germline V gene lookup returns CDR1 MNHEY and CDR2 SVGAGI. There are 14 residues in the CDR3. V lost 7 bases to trimming and J lost 4 bases, with 17 bases between them.

The chain carries TRBV5-1 and TRBJ1-5; D might be TRBD1 (6 bases). The length of the CDR3 is 14 residues. The germline CDR1 and CDR2 sequences are SGHRS and YFSETQ. Trimming pared 4 bases from V and 7 bases from J, leaving 15 bases between. CDR3 residues: CASSPGTMGQPQHF. The CDR3, as DNA: TGCGCCAGCAGCCCTGGGACAATGGGCCAGCCCCAGCATTTT. Combining the CDR3 with reference TRBV5-1 and TRBJ1-5 gives the whole variable domain KAGVTQTPRYLIKTRGQQVTLSCSPISGHRSVSWYQQTPGQGLQFLFEYFSETQRNKGNFPGRFSGRQFSNSRSEMNVSTLELGDSALYLCASSPGTMGQPQHFGDGTRLSIL.

The chain couples TRBV3-1 (or the pseudogene TRBV3-2) to TRBJ2-3, with TRBD2 identical over 10 bases. The J segment lost 3 bases and the V segment lost 6 bases, leaving 3 bases of the junction unmatched. The CDR3 loop spans 14 amino acids. The germline gives CDR1 LGHDT, CDR2 YNNKEL (reference sequence). The CDR3, as DNA: TGTGCCAGCAGTAAGCGGGGGGGAACAGATACGCAGTATTTT. It translates to CASSKRGGTDTQYF.

The chain is built from TRBV10-3 and TRBJ1-4; D is unresolved. From germline, CDR1 is ENHRY and CDR2 SYGVKD. The V end lost 0 bases, the J end lost 8 bases, and 16 bases lay between the germline ends. This CDR3 contains 16 residues. CDR3 loop: CAISESRALGSEKLFF. CDR3 DNA: TGTGCCATCAGTGAGTCGAGGGCCCTGGGCAGCGAAAAACTGTTTTTT.

The chain employs TRBV7-9 and TRBJ2-5, with TRBD1 matching over 7 bases. The CDR3 spans 16 residues. Trimming at V came to 0 bases and at J to 1 base, leaving 5 bases not matched to a gene. Germline V gives CDR1 SEHNR, CDR2 FQNEAQ (reference sequence). The CDR3 DNA is TGTGCCAGCAGCTTAGCCCTGACAGGGCCCCAAGAGACCCAGTACTTC. It yields the protein CASSLALTGPQETQYF.

As DNA, the CDR3 is TGTGCCAGCAGTTTAGCTGGTAGCCAGGGGGCTTACTATGGCTACACCTTC. This translates into CASSLAGSQGAYYGYTF. The chain carries TRBV28 and TRBJ1-2, with TRBD1 matching 8 bases. Losses at the gene ends were 2 bases for V and 3 bases for J; bases not matched to a gene: 11. The CDR3 covers 17 residues. Germline CDR1 reads MDHEN; CDR2 reads SYDVKM.

The chain carries TRBV27 and TRBJ1-6; 7 nucleotides agree with TRBD1. The germline CDR1 and CDR2 sequences are MNHEY and SMNVEV (reference sequence). The CDR3 loop spans 17 amino acids. V gave up 5 bases and J gave up 0 bases; unmatched junction bases: 7. CDR3 loop: CASSAPTGSSYNSPLHF. CDR3 nucleotides: TGTGCCAGCAGTGCCCCGACAGGGAGCTCCTATAATTCACCCCTCCACTTT.

The CDR3 is CASSPLDRGTYNSPLHF. Here the CDR3 DNA reads TGTGCCAGCAGCCCCCTGGACCGGGGAACCTATAATTCACCCCTCCACTTT. The chain employs TRBV11-2 and TRBJ1-6, with no clear D. Germline V CDR1 and CDR2: SGHAT, FQNNGV. Trimming removed 5 bases at V and 2 bases at J, with 16 bases between. The CDR3 covers 17 residues.

The V gene is TRBV6-2 or TRBV6-3, the J gene TRBJ1-5; the D is unclear. Germline assignment: CDR1 MNHEY and CDR2 SVGEGT. Trimming left V 0 bases short and J 7 bases short, with 7 bases between. The CDR3 is made up of 13 amino acids. CDR3 in amino acids: CASSYSSAQPQHF. The CDR3 DNA sequence: TGTGCCAGCAGTTACTCGAGTGCCCAGCCCCAGCATTTT.

This clone was seen a single time. This rearrangement joins TRBV5-6 to TRBJ1-2, with TRBD1 as a possible D gene (6 bases). This CDR3 is built from 14 residues. V was trimmed by 0 bases and J by 3 bases, leaving 9 bases between them. Germline assignment: CDR1 SGHDT and CDR2 YYEEEE. CDR3 in DNA: TGTGCCAGCAGCTTGGCGGGGGGCTACTATGGCTACACCTTC. Translated: CASSLAGGYYGYTF.

This rearrangement joins TRBV19 to TRBJ1-5; no clear D. V was pared by 1 base and J by 2 bases, with 12 bases between. The CDR3 spans 16 residues. The germline V gene encodes CDR1 LNHDA and CDR2 SQIVND (reference sequence). The CDR3 sequence: CASSIVAGYGNQPQHF. The CDR3 DNA reads TGTGCCAGTAGTATAGTTGCGGGGTATGGCAATCAGCCCCAGCATTTT.